The rows below give T cell receptor beta chains drawn from one sample of a study of cytomegalovirus exposure and HLA in healthy donors. The repertoire was sequenced with immunoSEQ multiplex PCR; TCRdb's copy has only in-frame clones and lacks some. The table has 240,000 or so clones, around 86% seen once. Specimen: PBMCs. Receptor source: a woman in her twenties or thirties in good health and CMV-seropositive. Both conserved end residues are part of each CDR3. Each record gives: clone size, J gene, CDR3 length, V gene, D gene, CDR3 DNA, CDR3 protein. D genes are given only for firm matches. A row's size may be missing; if present it is once, few, many or a size class.

size: .; J: TRBJ1-3; length: 17; V: TRBV6-1; D: .; DNA: TGTGCCAGCAGTGCTCGGGAAACCACTTTTACTGGCGACACCATATATTTT; CDR3: CASSARETTFTGDTIYF
size: .; J: TRBJ2-3; length: 16; V: TRBV5-1; D: TRBD2; DNA: TGCGCCAGCAGCTTGGGACTAGCGGGAGCCCCAGATACGCAGTATTTT; CDR3: CASSLGLAGAPDTQYF
size: .; J: TRBJ2-7; length: 13; V: TRBV14; D: TRBD2; DNA: TGTGCCAGCAGAGGGACTAGCGGGTACGAGCAGTACTTC; CDR3: CASRGTSGYEQYF
size: .; J: TRBJ2-7; length: 14; V: TRBV29-1; D: TRBD1; DNA: TGCAGCGTTGGAGGGGACAGGGGTTCCTACGAGCAGTACTTC; CDR3: CSVGGDRGSYEQYF
size: .; J: TRBJ1-1; length: 13; V: TRBV7-9; D: .; DNA: TGTGCCAGCAGCTGGGGGCGGGACACTGAAGCTTTCTTT; CDR3: CASSWGRDTEAFF
size: .; J: TRBJ1-5; length: 18; V: TRBV6-1; D: TRBD1; DNA: TGTGCCAGCAGTGAAGCTCCGGGACAGGGGTATAGCAATCAGCCCCAGCATTTT; CDR3: CASSEAPGQGYSNQPQHF
size: .; J: TRBJ2-1; length: 18; V: TRBV10-3; D: TRBD2; DNA: TGTGCCATCAGCGACCCAGAGCGGGAGGGCCTGTCCTACAATGAGCAGTTCTTC; CDR3: CAISDPEREGLSYNEQFF
size: .; J: TRBJ2-1; length: 12; V: TRBV28; D: .; DNA: TGTGCCAGCAGTTTCTTAGAAGATGAGCAGTTCTTC; CDR3: CASSFLEDEQFF
size: .; J: TRBJ1-3; length: 14; V: TRBV28; D: TRBD1; DNA: TGTGCCACCTCAGTGACAGGGACGAGAAACACCATATATTTT; CDR3: CATSVTGTRNTIYF
size: .; J: TRBJ2-7; length: 15; V: TRBV4-1; D: TRBD1; DNA: TGCGCCAGCAGCGGGGGGCAGGGGGCTTCCTACGAGCAGTACTTC; CDR3: CASSGGQGASYEQYF
size: few; J: TRBJ2-1; length: 10; V: TRBV5-8; D: .; DNA: TGTGCCAGCAGACGGAGTGAGCAGTTCTTC; CDR3: CASRRSEQFF
size: .; J: TRBJ1-1; length: 17; V: TRBV19; D: TRBD1; DNA: TGTGCCAGTAGTATATCCGGGACAGGGCCGCGGGGCACTGAAGCTTTCTTT; CDR3: CASSISGTGPRGTEAFF
size: .; J: TRBJ2-7; length: 15; V: TRBV19; D: .; DNA: TGTGCCAGTAGTCTGGTGGGAGAGAGAACCTACGAGCAGTACTTC; CDR3: CASSLVGERTYEQYF
size: .; J: TRBJ2-2; length: 13; V: TRBV7-3; D: TRBD1; DNA: TGTGCCAGCAGCTTGACAGGGTTCGGGGAGCTGTTTTTT; CDR3: CASSLTGFGELFF
size: few; J: TRBJ1-5; length: 14; V: TRBV10-3; D: .; DNA: TGTGCCATCAGTGAAGTCAGGGGCAATCAGCCCCAGCATTTT; CDR3: CAISEVRGNQPQHF